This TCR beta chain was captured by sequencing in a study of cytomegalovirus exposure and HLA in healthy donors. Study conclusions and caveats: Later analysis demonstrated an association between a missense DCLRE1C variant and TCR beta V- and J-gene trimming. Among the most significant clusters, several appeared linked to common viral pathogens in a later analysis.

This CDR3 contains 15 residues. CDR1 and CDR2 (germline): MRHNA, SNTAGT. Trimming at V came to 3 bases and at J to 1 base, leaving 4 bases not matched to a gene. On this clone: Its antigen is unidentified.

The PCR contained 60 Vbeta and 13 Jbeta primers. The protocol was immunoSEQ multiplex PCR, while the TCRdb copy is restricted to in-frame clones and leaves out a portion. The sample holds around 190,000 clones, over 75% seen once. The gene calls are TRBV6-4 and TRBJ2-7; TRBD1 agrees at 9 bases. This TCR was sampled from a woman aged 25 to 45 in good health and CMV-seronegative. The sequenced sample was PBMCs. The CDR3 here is CASSEEGTGSYEQYF. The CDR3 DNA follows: TGTGCCAGCAGTGAGGAAGGGACAGGGTCCTACGAGCAGTACTTC.